The rows below give T cell receptor beta chains drawn from one sample of a study of CD8+ T cells in alopecia areata. TCRdb's table, derived via immunoSEQ multiplex PCR, lists solely in-frame clones and lacks some. The repertoire has 90,000 to 150,000 clones, less than 75% of them found once; the top ten carry nearly 30%. This material consisted of CD8+ T cells sorted from blood, taken at week 4, from a patient treated with tofacitinib. The origin of the receptors is a human donor with alopecia areata. Both conserved end residues are part of each CDR3. The order of the fields is D gene, J gene, CDR3 length, clone size, V gene, CDR3 DNA, CDR3 protein. The D gene is left open where the match is weak. For some rows the clone size is stated as once, few or many, or as a class when expanded; others skip it.

d_gene: .; j_gene: TRBJ2-5; len: 11; abundance: few; v_gene: TRBV7-2; CDR3nt: TGTGCCAGCAGCTCGGCCCGGGACCAGTACTTC; CDR3aa: CASSSARDQYF
d_gene: .; j_gene: TRBJ2-3; len: 15; abundance: .; v_gene: TRBV7-2; CDR3nt: TGTGCCAGCAGCTTGGTTGGGGGGGCGCAAGATACGCAGTATTTT; CDR3aa: CASSLVGGAQDTQYF
d_gene: .; j_gene: TRBJ1-2; len: 14; abundance: .; v_gene: TRBV6-5; CDR3nt: TGTGCCACCCTTAGGACTTACCAAGAGTACGGCTACACCTTC; CDR3aa: CATLRTYQEYGYTF
d_gene: TRBD1; j_gene: TRBJ1-1; len: 12; abundance: .; v_gene: TRBV28; CDR3nt: TGTGCCAGCAGGCCCTGGACAGGGGAGGCTTTCTTT; CDR3aa: CASRPWTGEAFF
d_gene: TRBD1; j_gene: TRBJ2-7; len: 13; abundance: .; v_gene: TRBV29-1; CDR3nt: TGCAGCGGGGCAGGGGGCGCAGGCTACGAGCAGTACTTC; CDR3aa: CSGAGGAGYEQYF
d_gene: .; j_gene: TRBJ2-5; len: 16; abundance: .; v_gene: TRBV23-1; CDR3nt: TGCGCCAGCAGTCAATCTGGCGGAGATGAGGGGGAGACCCAGTACTTC; CDR3aa: CASSQSGGDEGETQYF
d_gene: .; j_gene: TRBJ1-1; len: 14; abundance: .; v_gene: TRBV7-6; CDR3nt: TGTGCCAGCAGCGACAGAGATATGAACACTGAAGCTTTCTTT; CDR3aa: CASSDRDMNTEAFF
d_gene: .; j_gene: TRBJ2-7; len: 14; abundance: .; v_gene: TRBV30; CDR3nt: TGTGCCTGGAGTGGGGCAGGCCTGCCCTTCGAGCAGTACTTC; CDR3aa: CAWSGAGLPFEQYF
d_gene: TRBD1; j_gene: TRBJ1-2; len: 13; abundance: .; v_gene: TRBV30; CDR3nt: TGTGCCTGGAGTGGGGGGACAGGGGAAGGCTACACCTTC; CDR3aa: CAWSGGTGEGYTF
d_gene: .; j_gene: TRBJ1-1; len: 15; abundance: .; v_gene: TRBV30; CDR3nt: TGTGCCTGGAGTGTACATGGGGCGGGGGACACTGAAGCTTTCTTT; CDR3aa: CAWSVHGAGDTEAFF
d_gene: .; j_gene: TRBJ2-5; len: 12; abundance: few; v_gene: TRBV29-1; CDR3nt: TGCAGCGTCCCGACTAGCCAAGAGACCCAGTACTTC; CDR3aa: CSVPTSQETQYF
d_gene: TRBD2; j_gene: TRBJ2-3; len: 14; abundance: .; v_gene: TRBV30; CDR3nt: TGTGCCTGGCTGACTAGCGGGGGCACAGATACGCAGTATTTT; CDR3aa: CAWLTSGGTDTQYF
d_gene: TRBD2; j_gene: TRBJ2-7; len: 15; abundance: .; v_gene: TRBV27; CDR3nt: TGTGCCAGCAGTTTATCGGGAGGGGTCCTCTACGAGCAGTACTTC; CDR3aa: CASSLSGGVLYEQYF
d_gene: .; j_gene: TRBJ2-3; len: 15; abundance: .; v_gene: TRBV28; CDR3nt: TGTGCCAGCAGTCCGTCGGACTTGCTCACAGATACGCAGTATTTT; CDR3aa: CASSPSDLLTDTQYF